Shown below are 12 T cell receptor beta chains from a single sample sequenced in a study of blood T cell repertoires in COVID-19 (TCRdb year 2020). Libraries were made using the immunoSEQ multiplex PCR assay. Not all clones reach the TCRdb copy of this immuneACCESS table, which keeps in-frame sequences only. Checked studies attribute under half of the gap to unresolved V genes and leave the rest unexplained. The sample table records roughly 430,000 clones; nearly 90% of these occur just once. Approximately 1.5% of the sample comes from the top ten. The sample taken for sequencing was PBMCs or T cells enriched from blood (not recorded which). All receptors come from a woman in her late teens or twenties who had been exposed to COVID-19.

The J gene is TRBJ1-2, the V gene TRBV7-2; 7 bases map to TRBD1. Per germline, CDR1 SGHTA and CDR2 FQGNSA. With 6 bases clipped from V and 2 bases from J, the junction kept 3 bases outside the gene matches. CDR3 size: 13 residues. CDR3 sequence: CASRPGGNYGYTF. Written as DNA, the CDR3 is TGTGCCAGCAGACCAGGGGGGAACTATGGCTACACCTTC.

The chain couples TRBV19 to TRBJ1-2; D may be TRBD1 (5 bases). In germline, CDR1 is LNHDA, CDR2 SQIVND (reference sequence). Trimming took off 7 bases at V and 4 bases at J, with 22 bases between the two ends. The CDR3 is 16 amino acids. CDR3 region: CASTPGGGRKFYGYTF. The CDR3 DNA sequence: TGTGCCAGTACCCCTGGGGGAGGACGAAAATTCTATGGCTACACCTTC. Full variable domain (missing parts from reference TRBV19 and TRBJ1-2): DGGITQSPKYLFRKEGQNVTLSCEQNLNHDAMYWYRQDPGQGLRLIYYSQIVNDFQKGDIAEGYSVSREKKESFPLTVTSAQKNPTAFYLCASTPGGGRKFYGYTFGSGTRLTVV.

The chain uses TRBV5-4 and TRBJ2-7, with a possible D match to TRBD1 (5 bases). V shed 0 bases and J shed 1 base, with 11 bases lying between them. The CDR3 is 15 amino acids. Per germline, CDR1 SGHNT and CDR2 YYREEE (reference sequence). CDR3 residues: CASSLGQGFSYEQYF. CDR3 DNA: TGTGCCAGCAGCTTGGGTCAGGGATTTTCCTACGAGCAGTACTTC. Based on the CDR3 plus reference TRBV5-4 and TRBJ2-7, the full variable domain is ETGVTQSPTHLIKTRGQQVTLRCSSQSGHNTVSWYQQALGQGPQFIFQYYREEENGRGNFPPRFSGLQFPNYSSELNVNALELDDSALYLCASSLGQGFSYEQYFGPGTRLTVT.

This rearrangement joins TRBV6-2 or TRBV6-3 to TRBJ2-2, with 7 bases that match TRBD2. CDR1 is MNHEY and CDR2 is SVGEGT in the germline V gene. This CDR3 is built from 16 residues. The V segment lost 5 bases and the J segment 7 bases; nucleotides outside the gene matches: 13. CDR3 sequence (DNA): TGTGCCAGCAGTACCGGACTAGGCACGATTGTCGGGGAGCTGTTTTTT. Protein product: CASSTGLGTIVGELFF.

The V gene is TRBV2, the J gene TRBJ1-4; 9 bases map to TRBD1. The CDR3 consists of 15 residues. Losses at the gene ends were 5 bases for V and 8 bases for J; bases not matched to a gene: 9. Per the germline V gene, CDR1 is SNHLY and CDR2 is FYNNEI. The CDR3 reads CASSLGQGVQEKLFF. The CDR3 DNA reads TGTGCCAGCAGTCTGGGACAGGGAGTGCAGGAAAAACTGTTTTTT.

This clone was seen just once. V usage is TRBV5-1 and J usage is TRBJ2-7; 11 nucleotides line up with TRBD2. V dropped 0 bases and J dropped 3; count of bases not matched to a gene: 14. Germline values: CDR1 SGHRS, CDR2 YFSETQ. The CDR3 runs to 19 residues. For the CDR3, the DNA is TGCGCCAGCAGCTTGGCCCCGGCGAAGACTAGCGGGGCCCTCTACGAGCAGTACTTC. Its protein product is CASSLAPAKTSGALYEQYF.

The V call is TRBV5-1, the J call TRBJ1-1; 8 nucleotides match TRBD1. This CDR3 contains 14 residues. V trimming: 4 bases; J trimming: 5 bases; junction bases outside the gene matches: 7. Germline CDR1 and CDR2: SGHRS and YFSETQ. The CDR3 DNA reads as TGCGCCAGCAGCCCAGGACAGGGCGGAACTGAAGCTTTCTTT. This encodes CASSPGQGGTEAFF.

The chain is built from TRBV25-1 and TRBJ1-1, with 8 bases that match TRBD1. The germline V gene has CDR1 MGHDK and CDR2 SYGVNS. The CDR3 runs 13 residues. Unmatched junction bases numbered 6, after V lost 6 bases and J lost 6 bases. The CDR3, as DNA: TGTGCCAGCAGGGTGACAGGGGCGGCTGAAGCTTTCTTT. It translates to CASRVTGAAEAFF.

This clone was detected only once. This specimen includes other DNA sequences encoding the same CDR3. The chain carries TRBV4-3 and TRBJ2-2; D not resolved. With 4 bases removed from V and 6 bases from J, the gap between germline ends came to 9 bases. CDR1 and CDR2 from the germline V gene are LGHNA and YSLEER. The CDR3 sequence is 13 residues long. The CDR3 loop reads CASSPGGAGELFF. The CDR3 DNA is TGCGCCAGCAGCCCCGGCGGAGCCGGGGAGCTGTTTTTT.

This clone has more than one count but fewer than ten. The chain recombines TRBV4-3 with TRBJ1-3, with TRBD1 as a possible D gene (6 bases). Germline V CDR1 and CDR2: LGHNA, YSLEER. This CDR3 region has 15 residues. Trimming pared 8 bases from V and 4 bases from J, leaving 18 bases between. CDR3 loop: CASSPSRGGGNTIYF. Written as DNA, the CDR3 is TGCGCCAGCTCCCCAAGTAGGGGGGGAGGAAACACCATATATTTT.

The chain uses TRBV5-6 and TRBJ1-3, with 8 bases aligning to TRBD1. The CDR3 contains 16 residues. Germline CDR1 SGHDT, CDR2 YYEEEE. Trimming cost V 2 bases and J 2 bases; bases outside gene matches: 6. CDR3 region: CASSFGRGPTGNTIYF. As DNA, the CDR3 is TGTGCCAGCAGCTTCGGCAGGGGGCCCACTGGAAACACCATATATTTT.

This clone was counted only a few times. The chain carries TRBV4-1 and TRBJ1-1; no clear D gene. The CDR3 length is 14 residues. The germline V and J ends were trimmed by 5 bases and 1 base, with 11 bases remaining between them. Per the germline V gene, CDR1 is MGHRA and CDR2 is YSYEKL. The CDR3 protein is CASSFAEGNTEAFF. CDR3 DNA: TGCGCCAGCAGCTTCGCAGAGGGGAACACTGAAGCTTTCTTT.